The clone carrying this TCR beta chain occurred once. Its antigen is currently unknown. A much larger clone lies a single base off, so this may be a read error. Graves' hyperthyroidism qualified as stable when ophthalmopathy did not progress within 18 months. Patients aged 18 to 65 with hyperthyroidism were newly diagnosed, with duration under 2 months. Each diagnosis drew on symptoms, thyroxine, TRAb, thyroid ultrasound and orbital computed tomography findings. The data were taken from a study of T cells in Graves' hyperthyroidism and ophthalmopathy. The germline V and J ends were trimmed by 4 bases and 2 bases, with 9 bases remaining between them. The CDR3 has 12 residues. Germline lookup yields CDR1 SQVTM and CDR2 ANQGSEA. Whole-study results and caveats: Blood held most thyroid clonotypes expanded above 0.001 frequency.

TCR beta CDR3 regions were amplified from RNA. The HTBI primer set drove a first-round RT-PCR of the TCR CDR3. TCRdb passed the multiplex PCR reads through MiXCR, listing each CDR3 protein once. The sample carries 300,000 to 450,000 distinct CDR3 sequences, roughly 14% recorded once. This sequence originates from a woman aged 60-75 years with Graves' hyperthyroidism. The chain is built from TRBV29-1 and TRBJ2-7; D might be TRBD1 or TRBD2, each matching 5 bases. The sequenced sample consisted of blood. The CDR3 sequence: CSVGGRPYEQYF. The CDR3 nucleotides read TGCAGCGTTGGGGGACGGCCCTACGAGCAGTACTTC.